This T cell receptor (beta chain) came from a study of molecular identifiers for immune sequencing clone quantification. Study findings and constraints: Whereas naive cells kept under 1% of molecules in clones above 20 RNA copies, such clones held over 97% in effectors. Amid more than 800,000 naive cells, spiked Jurkat TCR RNA from one cell was reportedly still detectable.

Listed TCR primers, together with previously described methods, were used for the bulk TCR libraries. TCRdb processed the PCR reads anew with MiXCR; each CDR3 protein has one entry. The sample records about 640,000 distinct CDR3 sequences, about 20% being singletons. In the sort, naive CD8 T cells were defined as CD8+CD4-CCR7+CD45RA+. In its sample, this clonotype was seen a few times. What it binds is not known. The germline V and J ends were trimmed by 4 bases and 4 bases, with 13 bases remaining between them. CDR1 is MNHEY and CDR2 is SVGAGI in the germline V gene. The CDR3 consists of 14 residues. The J gene is TRBJ1-2, the V gene TRBV6-5; D might be TRBD1 (6 bases). The sequencing sample was made of naive CD8+ T cells from blood, with Jurkat cell RNA spiked in. Described subset: FACS-sorted CD8+CD4-CCR7+CD45RA+ naive T cells. The TCR originated in a human donor in good health. Some libraries in this study had Jurkat cell RNA spiked in. The CDR3 nucleotides read TGTGCCAGCAGTTTCTCAGGACAGCTCTATGGCTACACCTTC. Residues: CASSFSGQLYGYTF.